These 22 T cell receptor beta chains share one sample of origin, sequenced in a study of shared T cell receptors in the human thymus (dated by TCRdb to the early 2020s). Receptor amplification or capture employed the immunoSEQ multiplex PCR assay. Not all clones reach the TCRdb copy of this immuneACCESS table, which keeps in-frame sequences only. Checked studies attribute under half of the gap to unresolved V genes and leave the rest unexplained. The sample table shows hundreds of thousands of clones, and around 87% are seen once. Clones ranked in the top ten supply about 0.0094% of the sample. The same data also went into a second study, on human thymus T cells.

The sequencing input was thymocytes. These receptors were taken from a boy under two years old with a congenital heart defect. Donor details come from another sample of the same person, matched by shared clones.

This clone occurred once. The chain combines TRBV6-5 with TRBJ2-7, with a tentative D call TRBD2 (6 bases). V was clipped by 6 bases and J by 2 bases, with 8 bases between them. From germline, CDR1 is MNHEY and CDR2 SVGAGI. This CDR3 is 12 amino acids long. In DNA, the CDR3 is TGTGCCAGCAGGGGGGGTCCCTACGAGCAGTACTTC. It codes for CASRGGPYEQYF.

This clone was counted once. The chain joins TRBV27 to TRBJ1-4; 10 bases map to TRBD1. Germline V gives CDR1 MNHEY, CDR2 SMNVEV (reference sequence). The V gene end was trimmed by 4 bases and the J gene end by 10 bases; junction bases not matched to a gene: 12. The CDR3 extends over 16 amino acids. The CDR3 region is CASSSLRQGAKLKLFF. Here the CDR3 DNA reads TGTGCCAGCAGTTCTCTAAGACAGGGGGCGAAGCTAAAACTGTTTTTT.

This chain connects TRBV12-5 to TRBJ2-2; D may be TRBD1 (5 bases). V dropped 3 bases and J dropped 6 bases, with 11 bases sitting between them. Germline lookup yields CDR1 LGHNT and CDR2 FRNRAP. The CDR3 runs to 14 residues. The CDR3 loop reads CASGFPRQPGELFF. The CDR3 coding sequence is TGTGCTAGTGGTTTCCCCCGACAGCCCGGGGAGCTGTTTTTT.

The DNA for the CDR3 is TGTGCTAGTGGTTTGGTACGGGCGGGACTAGCCCAGACCAACGGGTACGAGCAGTACTTC. This translates into CASGLVRAGLAQTNGYEQYF. The genes are TRBV12-5 and TRBJ2-7, with 9 bases that match TRBD2. Germline CDR1 LGHNT, CDR2 FRNRAP. The CDR3 covers 20 residues. Unmatched junction bases numbered 19, after V lost 0 bases and J lost 4 bases.

This clone was counted between two and nine times. The chain couples TRBV28 to TRBJ1-1, with a possible D match to TRBD1 (5 bases). The CDR3 runs to 13 residues. Germline assignment: CDR1 MDHEN and CDR2 SYDVKM. Between the trimmed V and J ends, which lost 2 bases and 4 bases, there was a span of 8 bases. Written as DNA, the CDR3 is TGTGCCAGCAGTTTAGCAGGGATCACTGAAGCTTTCTTT. It translates to CASSLAGITEAFF.

This clone was observed a handful of times. The gene calls are TRBV27 and TRBJ1-5; no clear D. V was clipped by 0 bases and J by 6 bases, with 12 bases between them. In germline, CDR1 is MNHEY, CDR2 SMNVEV (reference sequence). This CDR3 spans 15 amino acids. CDR3 coding DNA: TGTGCCAGCAGTTTATCTGTTCCCCCGGGTCAGCCCCAGCATTTT. This sequence encodes CASSLSVPPGQPQHF.

The rearrangement links TRBV7-9 to TRBJ2-5; possibly TRBD2 for D (7 bases). The CDR3 is made up of 16 amino acids. CDR1 is SEHNR and CDR2 is FQNEAQ in the germline V gene (reference sequence). Deletions cut 5 bases from V and 4 bases from J, with 20 bases between. The CDR3 bases are TGTGCCAGCAGCCCTCCGGGGGGCAGGGTAGGAGAGACCCAGTACTTC. It encodes CASSPPGGRVGETQYF.

V gene TRBV19 combines with J gene TRBJ1-2, with 7 bases aligning to TRBD1. V lost 6 bases and J lost 2; bases outside the gene matches: 9. Germline V lookup: CDR1 LNHDA, CDR2 SQIVND (reference sequence). There are 15 residues in the CDR3. The CDR3 bases are TGTGCCAGTAGCCCGAACTCGACAGGGAACTATGGCTACACCTTC. Amino acid sequence: CASSPNSTGNYGYTF.

This clone was observed once. This chain links TRBV27 with TRBJ1-1, with TRBD1 identical over 7 bases. Germline CDR1 MNHEY, CDR2 SMNVEV (reference sequence). The trim removed 3 bases at V and 6 bases at J, leaving 19 bases unmatched. CDR3 length: 18 residues. CDR3 amino acids: CASSFGLGQVEGMAEAFF. Written as DNA, the CDR3 is TGTGCCAGCAGTTTTGGGCTCGGACAGGTCGAAGGTATGGCTGAAGCTTTCTTT.

The J gene is TRBJ1-1, the V gene TRBV5-1; D perhaps matches TRBD1 (6 bases). Trimming removed 4 bases from V and 6 bases from J, with 13 bases in between. The CDR3 consists of 13 residues. Germline V gene lookup returns CDR1 SGHRS and CDR2 YFSETQ. The DNA for the CDR3 is TGCGCCAGCAGCGCCAACAGGGTGGCTGAAGCTTTCTTT. Protein product: CASSANRVAEAFF.

The chain joins TRBV14 to TRBJ2-7; TRBD2 agrees at 10 bases. Germline loops: CDR1 SGHDN, CDR2 FVKESK. J gave up 3 bases and V 3 bases, and 5 bases lay outside the gene matches. The CDR3 contains 15 residues. The CDR3 region has the DNA TGTGCCAGCAGCCATGGAACTAGCGGGGTCTACGAGCAGTACTTC. Translation gives CASSHGTSGVYEQYF. Full variable domain (missing parts from reference TRBV14 and TRBJ2-7): EAGVTQFPSHSVIEKGQTVTLRCDPISGHDNLYWYRRVMGKEIKFLLHFVKESKQDESGMPNNRFLAERTGGTYSTLKVQPAELEDSGVYFCASSHGTSGVYEQYFGPGTRLTVT.

The chain joins TRBV5-1 to TRBJ2-3, with a possible D match to TRBD2 (6 bases). The germline V gene has CDR1 SGHRS and CDR2 YFSETQ. The ends were cut back, 4 bases at V and 2 bases at J, with 17 bases in the middle. The CDR3 has 16 amino acids. CDR3 residues: CASSVYRDSDTDTQYF. The CDR3 region has the DNA TGCGCCAGCAGCGTCTATCGGGACTCAGACACAGATACGCAGTATTTT.

This clone was observed a single time. The gene calls are TRBV6-5 and TRBJ2-7; TRBD1 matches at 8 bases. Germline CDR1 reads MNHEY; CDR2 reads SVGAGI. Trimming at V came to 6 bases and at J to 3 bases, leaving 4 bases not matched to a gene. The CDR3 totals 13 residues. The CDR3 loop reads CASSRQGSYEQYF. The CDR3 coding sequence is TGTGCCAGCAGCAGACAGGGGAGCTACGAGCAGTACTTC.

This clone has more than one count but fewer than ten. The chain recombines TRBV7-6 with TRBJ2-7; TRBD2 is a possible D gene (5 bases). Trimming cost V 5 bases and J 5 bases, with 19 bases left between them. The CDR3 extends over 15 amino acids. In germline, CDR1 is SGHVS, CDR2 FNYEAQ. CDR3 coding DNA: TGTGCCAGCAGCCCCGGGATTTACCCATATCACGAGCAGTACTTC. Translation gives CASSPGIYPYHEQYF.

This clone appeared a single time. The chain has TRBV6-1 and TRBJ2-3, with D possibly being TRBD2 (6 bases). The CDR3 has 15 residues. Deletions cut 6 bases from V and 0 bases from J, with 13 bases between. Germline V gene lookup returns CDR1 MNHNS and CDR2 SASEGT. The chain's CDR3 is CASSPFGGSTDTQYF. CDR3 nucleotide sequence: TGTGCCAGCAGCCCCTTTGGGGGGAGCACAGATACGCAGTATTTT.

This chain joins TRBV27 and TRBJ2-2; the D gene is possibly TRBD1 (6 bases). Germline assignment: CDR1 MNHEY and CDR2 SMNVEV (reference sequence). The V gene lost 7 bases and the J gene lost 6 bases, with 12 bases spanning the gap. This CDR3 region has 13 residues. CDR3 DNA sequence: TGTGCCAGCACATACAGGGTCGCCGGGGAGCTGTTTTTT. It translates to CASTYRVAGELFF.

V and J are TRBV5-8 and TRBJ1-2; no definite D call. The ends were cut back, 3 bases at V and 2 bases at J, with 17 bases in the middle. CDR1 and CDR2 (germline): SGHTS, YDEGEE. The CDR3 loop spans 16 amino acids. CDR3 loop: CASSSTTRLLNYGYTF. CDR3 coding DNA: TGTGCCAGCAGCTCGACGACTCGACTCTTGAACTATGGCTACACCTTC.

The chain is built from TRBV6-7 and TRBJ2-1; D is ambiguous. TRBV6-7 is an ORF; its function is uncertain. Trimming took off 6 bases at V and 8 bases at J, with 17 bases between the two ends. The CDR3 loop spans 14 amino acids. CDR3 in amino acids: CASRGWLVLDEQFF. CDR3 in DNA: TGTGCCAGCAGGGGCTGGTTGGTTTTAGATGAGCAGTTCTTC.

This rearrangement joins TRBV7-9 to TRBJ2-7, with TRBD1 matching 7 bases. Germline CDR1 reads SEHNR; CDR2 reads FQNEAQ (reference sequence). The J segment lost 4 bases and the V segment lost 2 bases, leaving 8 bases of the junction unmatched. The CDR3 covers 15 residues. CDR3 loop: CASSLHGTEVYEQYF. As DNA, the CDR3 is TGTGCCAGCAGCTTACACGGGACAGAAGTATACGAGCAGTACTTC.

This clone was seen once. This sequence joins TRBV5-1 and TRBJ2-5; D may be TRBD2 (5 bases). V lost 7 bases to trimming and J lost 0 bases, with 13 bases between them. From germline, CDR1 is SGHRS and CDR2 YFSETQ. This CDR3 contains 14 residues. The DNA for the CDR3 is TGCGCCAGCGGGGATATAGCGTACCAAGAGACCCAGTACTTC. This codes for CASGDIAYQETQYF. Supplemented by reference TRBV5-1 and TRBJ2-5, the full variable domain reads KAGVTQTPRYLIKTRGQQVTLSCSPISGHRSVSWYQQTPGQGLQFLFEYFSETQRNKGNFPGRFSGRQFSNSRSEMNVSTLELGDSALYLCASGDIAYQETQYFGPGTRLLVL.

The chain couples TRBV28 to TRBJ2-7, with D possibly TRBD1 on 6 matching bases. CDR1 and CDR2 (germline): MDHEN, SYDVKM. The CDR3 runs 15 residues. Trimming shortened V by 5 bases and J by 5 bases, and 19 bases separated the two germline ends. In DNA, the CDR3 is TGTGCCAGCAGTCCATCATACCCCGAGGGGGACGAGCAGTACTTC. This sequence encodes CASSPSYPEGDEQYF.

The chain carries TRBV18 and TRBJ2-5; D might be TRBD1 (5 bases). Trimming removed 3 bases at V and 0 bases at J, with 17 bases between. Germline V gene sequence: CDR1 KGHSH, CDR2 LQKENI. The CDR3 is made up of 17 amino acids. CDR3 coding DNA: TGTGCCAGCTCACCCCCGATTGGCGACAGAAACCAAGAGACCCAGTACTTC. Its protein product is CASSPPIGDRNQETQYF. The full variable domain, with the rest looked up from reference TRBV18 and TRBJ2-5, is NAGVMQNPRHLVRRRGQEARLRCSPMKGHSHVYWYRQLPEEGLKFMVYLQKENIIDESGMPKERFSAEFPKEGPSILRIQQVVRGDSAAYFCASSPPIGDRNQETQYFGPGTRLLVL.